The source of this T cell receptor (beta chain) is a study of human T cells and chemical hapten exposure. For the study at large: Patch tests applied 0.01% DPC to the upper back and were scored after 6 days.

Note on this clonotype: This may stem from a read error, because a much larger clone lies one nucleotide away.

Time point denoted: patch test 1, 2 weeks after DPC sensitization. Treatment of the sample: therapeutic diphenylcyclopropenone sensitization with weekly scalp DPC. From the RACE reads, TCRdb called clonotypes with MiXCR, one entry per CDR3 protein. The data show about 49,000 distinct CDR3 sequences, 8% to 9.5% seen once. The germline V gene encodes CDR1 MNHEY and CDR2 SVGAGI. The length of the CDR3 is 15 residues. The clonotype comes from a woman aged 45-65 years with alopecia areata. Some clones in this sample may be carry-over from other donors' samples. The sample was whole blood, taken in connection with sensitization to the hapten diphenylcyclopropenone (DPC). The genes are TRBV6-5 and TRBJ2-1, with D possibly being TRBD1 or TRBD2 (6 bases each). The CDR3 spells CASSYSMGGYDEQFF. The CDR3 DNA reads as TGTGCCAGCAGTTACTCTATGGGGGGCTACGATGAGCAGTTCTTC.